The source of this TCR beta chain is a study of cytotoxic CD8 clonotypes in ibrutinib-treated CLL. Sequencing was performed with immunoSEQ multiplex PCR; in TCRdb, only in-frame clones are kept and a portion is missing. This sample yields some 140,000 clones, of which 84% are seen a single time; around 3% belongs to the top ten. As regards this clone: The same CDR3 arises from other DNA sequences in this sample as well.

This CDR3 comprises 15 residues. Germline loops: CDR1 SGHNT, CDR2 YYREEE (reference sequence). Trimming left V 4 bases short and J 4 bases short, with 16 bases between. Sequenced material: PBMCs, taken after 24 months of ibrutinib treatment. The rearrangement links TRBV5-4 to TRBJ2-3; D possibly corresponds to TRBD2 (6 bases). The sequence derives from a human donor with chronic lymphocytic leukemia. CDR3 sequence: CASSEPRWDSDTQYF. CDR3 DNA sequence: TGTGCCAGCAGCGAACCTAGGTGGGACTCAGATACGCAGTATTTT.